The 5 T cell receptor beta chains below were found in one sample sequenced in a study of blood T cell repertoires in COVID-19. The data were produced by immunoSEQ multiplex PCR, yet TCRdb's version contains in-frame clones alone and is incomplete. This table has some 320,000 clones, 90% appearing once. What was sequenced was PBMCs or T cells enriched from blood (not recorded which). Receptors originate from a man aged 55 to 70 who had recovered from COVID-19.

This CDR3 reads CASSLGGGRAAGELFF. As DNA, the CDR3 is TGTGCCAGCAGCTTAGGTGGCGGGAGGGCAGCCGGGGAGCTGTTTTTT. This chain connects TRBV11-2 to TRBJ2-2, with 9 bases lining up with TRBD2. The germline gives CDR1 SGHAT, CDR2 FQNNGV. After removal of 1 base from V and 6 bases from J, the junction contained 6 bases not matched to a gene. This CDR3 has 16 amino acids.

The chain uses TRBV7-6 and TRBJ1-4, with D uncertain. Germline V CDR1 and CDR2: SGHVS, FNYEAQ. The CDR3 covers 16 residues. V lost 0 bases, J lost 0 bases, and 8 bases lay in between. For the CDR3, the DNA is TGTGCCAGCAGCTTAGCACCCAGAACAACTAATGAAAAACTGTTTTTT. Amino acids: CASSLAPRTTNEKLFF.

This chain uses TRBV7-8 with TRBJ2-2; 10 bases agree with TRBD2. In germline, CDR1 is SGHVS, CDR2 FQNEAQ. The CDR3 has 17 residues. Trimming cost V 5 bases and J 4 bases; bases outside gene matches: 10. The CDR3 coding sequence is TGTGCCAGCAGCCCCAACGGACTAGCGGTTAGCACCGGGGAGCTGTTTTTT. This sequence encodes CASSPNGLAVSTGELFF. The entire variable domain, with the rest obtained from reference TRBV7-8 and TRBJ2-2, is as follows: GAGVSQSPRYKVAKRGQDVALRCDPISGHVSLFWYQQALGQGPEFLTYFQNEAQLDKSGLPSDRFFAERPEGSVSTLKIQRTQQEDSAVYLCASSPNGLAVSTGELFFGEGSRLTVL.

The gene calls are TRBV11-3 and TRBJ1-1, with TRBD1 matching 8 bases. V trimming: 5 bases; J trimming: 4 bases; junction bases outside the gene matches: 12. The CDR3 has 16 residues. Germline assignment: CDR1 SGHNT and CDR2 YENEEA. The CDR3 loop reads CASSAPTGGLGTEAFF. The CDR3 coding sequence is TGTGCCAGCAGCGCCCCCACAGGGGGGCTAGGCACTGAAGCTTTCTTT.

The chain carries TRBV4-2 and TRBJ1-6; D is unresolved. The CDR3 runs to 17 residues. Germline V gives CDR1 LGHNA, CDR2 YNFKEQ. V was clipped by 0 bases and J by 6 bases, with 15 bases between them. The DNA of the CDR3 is TGTGCCAGCAGCCAAGAACAGCGGGTGGGGATTAATTCACCCCTCCACTTT. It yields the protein CASSQEQRVGINSPLHF.